This T cell receptor beta chain was found in a study of blood T cells in healthy people across ages. In the case of this clonotype: The antigen remains undetermined.

Using a J-beta primer mix together with a sample-barcoded 5' primer, a second PCR was run for roughly 6 to 11 cycles. TCRdb analysed the 5' RACE reads with MiXCR anew, one entry per CDR3 protein. The sample contains 700,000 to 1,000,000 distinct CDR3 sequences, under 45% of which appear only once. Donors were healthy Caucasian individuals from Russia aged roughly 6 to 90. For every donor, a draw yielded ten milliliters of peripheral blood. General study points: Among long-lived donors, naive CD4+ cells were more numerous and diversity higher than in aged donors. Per-million-T-cell TCR beta diversity fell roughly linearly with age.

Sequencing was performed on blood. This TCR came from a man aged 55 to 70 in good health.

CDR3 sequence: CASSDSVGEAFF. The CDR3, as DNA: TGCGCCAGCAGTGACAGTGTGGGTGAAGCTTTCTTT. The rearrangement links TRBV10-2 to TRBJ1-1; D uncertain. Deletions cut 3 bases from V and 7 bases from J, with 9 bases between. CDR1 is WSHSY, CDR2 SAAADI, per germline. This CDR3 comprises 12 residues.